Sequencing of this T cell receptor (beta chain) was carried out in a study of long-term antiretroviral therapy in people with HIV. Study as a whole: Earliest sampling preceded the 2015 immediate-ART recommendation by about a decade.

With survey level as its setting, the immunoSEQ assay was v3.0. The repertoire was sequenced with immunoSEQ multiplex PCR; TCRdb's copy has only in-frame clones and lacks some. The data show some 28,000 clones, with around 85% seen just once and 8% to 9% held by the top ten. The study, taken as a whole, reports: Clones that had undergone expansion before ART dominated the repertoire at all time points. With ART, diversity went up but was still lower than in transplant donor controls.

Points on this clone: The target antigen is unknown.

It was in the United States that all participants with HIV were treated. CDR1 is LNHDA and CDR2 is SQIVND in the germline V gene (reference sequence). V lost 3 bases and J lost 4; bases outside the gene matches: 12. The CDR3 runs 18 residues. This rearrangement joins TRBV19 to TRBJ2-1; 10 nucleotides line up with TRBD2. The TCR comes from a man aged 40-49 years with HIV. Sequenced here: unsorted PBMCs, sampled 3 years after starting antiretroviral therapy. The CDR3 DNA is TGTGCCAGTAGTATCTCAGCGGGAGGGATTACATCATACAATGAGCAGTTCTTC. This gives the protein CASSISAGGITSYNEQFF.